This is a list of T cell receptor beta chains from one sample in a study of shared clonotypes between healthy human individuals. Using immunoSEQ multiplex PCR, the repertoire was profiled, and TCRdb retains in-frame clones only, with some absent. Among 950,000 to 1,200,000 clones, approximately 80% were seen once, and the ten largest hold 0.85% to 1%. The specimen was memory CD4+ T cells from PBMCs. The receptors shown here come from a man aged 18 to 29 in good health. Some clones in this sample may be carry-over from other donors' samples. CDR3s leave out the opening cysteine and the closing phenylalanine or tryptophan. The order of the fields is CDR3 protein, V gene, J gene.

SVESAGVGEETQY	TRBV29-1	TRBJ2-5
ASSLSTGGKPNEKLF	TRBV7-3	TRBJ1-4
ASSYDRPDGEKLF	TRBV5-8	TRBJ1-4
ASSFSGSPYNEQF	TRBV11-3	TRBJ2-1
ASSARDRGSPDTQY	TRBV9	TRBJ2-3
ASRPGLAGGMKY	TRBV9	TRBJ2-7
ASSQDPPRGTEKLF	TRBV4-1	TRBJ1-4
ASSLREKASVYNEQF	TRBV11-2	TRBJ2-1
ASSRGTGNTGELF	TRBV4-2	TRBJ2-2
ASSSIGLGPNEQF	TRBV14	TRBJ2-1
ASSPGPLSSYEQY	TRBV5-4	TRBJ2-7
ASTTLGGAESETQY	TRBV7-9	TRBJ2-5
ASSLDKTVGGYT	TRBV7-9	TRBJ1-2